This T cell receptor (beta chain) is from a study of T cells after yellow fever vaccination. Study context: SMART-Seq v4 Ultra Low Input handled preparation of low-cell-number fractions. Overall study results and limits: In post-booster samples, most primary-vaccination clones reappeared (approximately 97% CD4, about 90% CD8). FACS-sorted repertoires could harbor abundant contaminating bulk-population clonotypes.

TCRdb analysed the 5' RACE reads with MiXCR anew, one entry per CDR3 protein. The sample shows some 160,000 distinct CDR3 sequences, around 9.3% of them seen only once. In regard to this clonotype: The antigen remains undetermined.

Germline assignment: CDR1 MDHEN and CDR2 SYDVKM. CDR3 size: 15 residues. With 5 bases clipped from V and 7 bases from J, the junction kept 11 bases outside the gene matches. The chain is built from TRBV28 and TRBJ1-2, with 9 bases that match TRBD1. This receptor was obtained from a man aged 18 to 30 who received the YFV17D yellow fever vaccine. Source: CD8+ T cells sorted from PBMCs, taken 45 days after the yellow fever booster vaccination. This chain's CDR3 is CASSPPRTGVFGYTF. The CDR3 nucleotides read TGTGCCAGCAGTCCACCCAGGACAGGGGTCTTTGGCTACACCTTC.